The 19 T cell receptor beta chains below all came from one sample that was sequenced in a study of cytomegalovirus exposure and HLA in healthy donors. Primers included in the PCR were 60 Vbeta and 13 Jbeta primers. Produced via immunoSEQ multiplex PCR; TCRdb's table is partial and in-frame only. The ten most abundant clones cover 0.5% to 0.7% of a sample with about 110,000 clones. The sequencing sample was made of PBMCs. Receptors originate from a man over 45 in good health and CMV-seronegative.

This chain links TRBV30 with TRBJ2-7, with a possible D match to TRBD2 (6 bases). This CDR3 has 13 amino acids. V lost 3 bases to trimming and J lost 3 bases, with 12 bases between them. Germline values: CDR1 GTSNPN, CDR2 SVGIG (reference sequence). CDR3 region: CAWRGTGNYEQYF. CDR3 DNA: TGTGCCTGGAGGGGGACTGGGAACTACGAGCAGTACTTC.

V usage is TRBV4-3 and J usage is TRBJ1-2; no firm D call. CDR3 length: 15 residues. Germline V CDR1 and CDR2: LGHNA, YSLEER. V was clipped by 0 bases and J by 4 bases, with 12 bases between them. The CDR3 nucleotides are TGCGCCAGCAGCCAAGAGCGGGGAGTCCCCTATGGCTACACCTTC. It yields the protein CASSQERGVPYGYTF.

This chain joins TRBV5-1 and TRBJ2-2; TRBD1 is a possible D gene (6 bases). Germline V gives CDR1 SGHRS, CDR2 YFSETQ. This CDR3 is 15 amino acids long. With 3 bases removed from V and 0 bases from J, the gap between germline ends came to 9 bases. As DNA, the CDR3 is TGCGCCAGCAGCTCCGGACAGACGAACACCGGGGAGCTGTTTTTT. It codes for CASSSGQTNTGELFF.

The chain carries TRBV19 and TRBJ2-2, with a possible D match to TRBD2 (6 bases). There are 16 residues in the CDR3. The germline V and J ends were trimmed by 1 base and 0 bases, with 9 bases remaining between them. Germline loops: CDR1 LNHDA, CDR2 SQIVND (reference sequence). Written as DNA, the CDR3 is TGTGCCAGTAGTATAGTGAGGACTACGAACACCGGGGAGCTGTTTTTT. This sequence encodes CASSIVRTTNTGELFF.

This chain joins TRBV5-4 and TRBJ1-6; weak D call: TRBD1 (6 bases). Germline CDR1 is SGHNT and CDR2 is YYREEE (reference sequence). The CDR3 is 16 residues long. Trimming took 5 bases from V and 2 from J, leaving 14 bases between them. The CDR3 sequence: CASSSGQRTYNSPLHF. The CDR3 DNA follows: TGTGCCAGCAGTTCGGGACAACGTACCTATAATTCACCCCTCCACTTT.

The V and J genes are TRBV4-1 and TRBJ2-1; a weak D match, TRBD2 (5 bases). Germline V gene data show CDR1 as MGHRA and CDR2 as YSYEKL. V was trimmed by 4 bases and J by 9 bases, leaving 16 bases between them. The CDR3 runs to 14 residues. The CDR3 is CASSPTGLGSEQFF. DNA of the CDR3: TGCGCCAGCAGCCCTACGGGCTTAGGGAGTGAGCAGTTCTTC.

The chain recombines TRBV9 with TRBJ1-3; D call uncertain. The ends were cut back, 2 bases at V and 4 bases at J, with 10 bases in the middle. The CDR3 is 14 residues long. Germline CDR1 reads SGDLS; CDR2 reads YYNGEE. CDR3 amino acids: CASSVGVGGNTIYF. The CDR3 bases are TGTGCCAGCAGCGTCGGGGTAGGAGGAAACACCATATATTTT.

This chain joins TRBV5-1 and TRBJ2-2, with TRBD1 matching 9 bases. The J segment lost 0 bases and the V segment lost 1 base, leaving 10 bases of the junction unmatched. This CDR3 contains 19 residues. CDR1 and CDR2 (germline): SGHRS, YFSETQ. CDR3 nucleotides: TGCGCCAGCAGCTTGTTGAGCGGGACAGGGAGGGCGAACACCGGGGAGCTGTTTTTT. Translated: CASSLLSGTGRANTGELFF.

The rearrangement links TRBV18 to TRBJ1-2; D unclear. Trimming took 3 bases from V and 0 from J, leaving 8 bases between them. This CDR3 has 14 residues. CDR1 and CDR2 from the germline V gene are KGHSH and LQKENI. The CDR3: CASSPLGANYGYTF. Written as DNA, the CDR3 is TGTGCCAGCTCACCCCTCGGGGCTAACTATGGCTACACCTTC.

This sequence joins TRBV5-1 and TRBJ2-5; D is unresolved. The J call may be faulty, since TRBJ2-7 better matches the DNA end. The CDR3 is made up of 12 amino acids. The germline gives CDR1 SGHRS, CDR2 YFSETQ. CDR3 residues: CASSLESYEQYF. DNA for the CDR3: TGCGCCAGCAGCTTGGAGTCCTACGAGCAGTACTTC.

To note about this clone: This same CDR3 is encoded by further DNA sequences in the sample. The V gene is TRBV6-1, the J gene TRBJ1-2; TRBD1 might be the D (6 bases). Germline assignment: CDR1 MNHNS and CDR2 SASEGT. The CDR3 runs 12 residues. V lost 8 bases to trimming and J lost 2 bases, with 9 bases between them. The CDR3 bases are TGTGCCAGCTCTCAGGGGAACTATGGCTACACCTTC. The encoded protein is CASSQGNYGYTF.

The rearrangement links TRBV5-4 to TRBJ2-3, with D possibly TRBD2 on 5 matching bases. Looked up from germline, CDR1 is SGHNT and CDR2 is YYREEE (reference sequence). V was trimmed by 4 bases and J by 3 bases, leaving 12 bases between them. The CDR3 is made up of 14 amino acids. CDR3 residues: CASSPSSGTDTQYF. The CDR3 nucleotides read TGTGCCAGCAGCCCAAGTTCGGGGACAGATACGCAGTATTTT.

This chain uses TRBV7-2 with TRBJ2-5; 9 bases match TRBD1. V was pared by 3 bases and J by 9 bases, with 8 bases of the junction left unmatched. The CDR3 sequence is 14 residues long. Per germline, CDR1 SGHTA and CDR2 FQGNSA. CDR3 DNA: TGTGCCAGCAGCTTGGGGACAGGGCTCGGGGCCCAGTACTTC. Amino acids: CASSLGTGLGAQYF.

The chain links TRBV29-1 to TRBJ2-1; 8 bases fit TRBD2. The CDR3 length is 15 residues. Trimming at V came to 7 bases and at J to 5 bases, leaving 13 bases not matched to a gene. The germline gives CDR1 SQVTM, CDR2 ANQGSEA. The CDR3: CSAPRPAGANNEQFF. CDR3 sequence (DNA): TGCAGCGCCCCCCGGCCAGCGGGAGCGAACAATGAGCAGTTCTTC.

CDR3 in amino acids: CASSYLPKYQETQYF. Here the CDR3 DNA reads TGTGCCAGCAGTTACCTTCCTAAGTACCAAGAGACCCAGTACTTC. This chain uses TRBV6-5 with TRBJ2-5; the D is unclear. The CDR3 runs to 15 residues. V was shortened by 2 bases and J by 0 bases, with 10 bases between the two germline ends. CDR1 and CDR2 (germline): MNHEY, SVGAGI.

V gene TRBV18 combines with J gene TRBJ1-5; 11 nucleotides agree with TRBD1. Trimming at V came to 3 bases and at J to 5 bases, leaving 6 bases not matched to a gene. Germline-derived CDR1 and CDR2 are KGHSH and LQKENI. The CDR3 loop spans 16 amino acids. Written as DNA, the CDR3 is TGTGCCAGCTCACCTGGGACAGGGGGTTTGGATCAGCCCCAGCATTTT. Translated, it gives CASSPGTGGLDQPQHF.

The rearrangement joins TRBV7-9 to TRBJ2-7; 8 bases agree with TRBD2. Per germline, CDR1 SEHNR and CDR2 FQNEAQ (reference sequence). The V and J ends lost 0 bases and 3 bases, in that order; junction bases with no gene match: 7. The CDR3 contains 16 residues. CDR3 in DNA: TGTGCCAGCAGCTTAGCGGGGGGACTAGATCGCTACGAGCAGTACTTC. As protein: CASSLAGGLDRYEQYF.

This chain connects TRBV18 to TRBJ1-1, with TRBD1 as a possible D gene (5 bases). Germline V gene lookup returns CDR1 KGHSH and CDR2 LQKENI. The germline V and J ends were trimmed by 5 bases and 1 base, with 8 bases remaining between them. The length of the CDR3 is 13 residues. As DNA, the CDR3 is TGTGCCAGCTCAGGGGCTGGGAACACTGAAGCTTTCTTT. Translation: CASSGAGNTEAFF.

V is TRBV5-1 and J is TRBJ1-1; D unclear. The CDR3 has 15 amino acids. CDR1 is SGHRS and CDR2 is YFSETQ in the germline V gene. The V end was cut by 0 bases, the J end by 0 bases, with 9 bases between. For the CDR3, the DNA is TGCGCCAGCAGCTTGGGGTCAGCGATGAACACTGAAGCTTTCTTT. Amino acids: CASSLGSAMNTEAFF.